This T cell receptor (beta chain) was retrieved from a study of human T cells and chemical hapten exposure. Study-wide context: Minor volume differences among pooled libraries chiefly drove per-sample TCR yield variation.

TCRdb redid the calling of the RACE reads with MiXCR, one entry per CDR3 protein. The sample carries tens of thousands of distinct CDR3 sequences, 3% to 4% recorded once. Sample time point: patch test 2, 6 weeks after DPC sensitization. Treatment indicated: therapeutic diphenylcyclopropenone sensitization with weekly scalp DPC. The TCR comes from a man aged 40-50 years with alopecia areata. Some clones in this sample may be carry-over from other donors' samples. The sequenced sample was whole blood, obtained in connection with sensitization to the hapten diphenylcyclopropenone (DPC).

As DNA, the CDR3 is TGCGCCAGCAGCCATGAGGTCAGCGATGAGCAGTTCTTC. It translates to CASSHEVSDEQFF. J is TRBJ2-1 and V is TRBV4-3; D ambiguous. The CDR3 has 13 residues. CDR1 and CDR2 from the germline V gene are LGHNA and YSLEER. V was cut by 3 bases and J by 8 bases, with 11 bases left in between.